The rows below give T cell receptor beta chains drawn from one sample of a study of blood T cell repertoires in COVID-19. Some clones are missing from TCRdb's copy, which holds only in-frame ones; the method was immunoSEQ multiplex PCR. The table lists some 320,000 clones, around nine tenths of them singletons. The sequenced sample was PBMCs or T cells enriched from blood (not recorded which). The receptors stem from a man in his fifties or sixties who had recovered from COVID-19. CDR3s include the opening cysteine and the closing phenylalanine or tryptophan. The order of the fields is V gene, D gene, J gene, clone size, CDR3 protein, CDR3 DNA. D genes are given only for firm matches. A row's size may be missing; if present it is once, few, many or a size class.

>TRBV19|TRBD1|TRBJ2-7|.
CASRRGQAAYEQYF
TGTGCCAGTAGGCGGGGACAGGCCGCCTACGAGCAGTACTTC
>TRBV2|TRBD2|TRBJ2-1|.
CASRVGLAGEGEQFF
TGTGCCAGCCGAGTAGGACTAGCGGGAGAAGGTGAGCAGTTCTTC
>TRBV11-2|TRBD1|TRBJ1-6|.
CASRDYTGVQINSPLHF
TGTGCCAGCAGGGACTATACAGGGGTCCAAATTAATTCACCCCTCCACTTT
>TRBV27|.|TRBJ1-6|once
CASSYRTDRLHF
TGTGCCAGCAGTTACCGGACAGACCGCCTCCACTTT
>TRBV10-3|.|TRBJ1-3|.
CAISEGSFSGNTIYF
TGTGCCATCAGTGAGGGCTCATTCTCTGGAAACACCATATATTTT
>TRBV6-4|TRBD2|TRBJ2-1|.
CASRMELAGEGEQFF
TGTGCCAGCAGGATGGAACTAGCGGGAGAGGGTGAGCAGTTCTTC
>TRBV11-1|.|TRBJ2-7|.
CASSLGPTYEQYF
TGTGCCAGCAGCTTAGGTCCGACTTACGAGCAGTACTTC
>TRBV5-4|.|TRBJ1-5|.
CASSEYNQPQHF
TGTGCCAGCAGCGAGTACAATCAGCCCCAGCATTTT
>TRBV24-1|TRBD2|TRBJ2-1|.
CATSDSLPVSGTYNEQFF
TGTGCCACCAGTGATTCCCTCCCCGTGAGCGGGACTTACAATGAGCAGTTCTTC
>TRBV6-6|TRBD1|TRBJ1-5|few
CASSPRDRIEMRVQPQHF
TGTGCCAGCAGTCCGCGGGACAGAATAGAGATGCGGGTGCAGCCCCAGCATTTT
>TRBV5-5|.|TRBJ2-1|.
CASSLPGHPYNEQFF
TGTGCCAGCAGCTTGCCTGGACATCCATACAATGAGCAGTTCTTC
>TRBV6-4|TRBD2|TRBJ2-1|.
CASSVLAANNEQFF
TGTGCCAGCAGTGTTCTAGCGGCTAACAATGAGCAGTTCTTC
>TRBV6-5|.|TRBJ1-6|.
CASSYGQGGSPLHF
TGTGCCAGCAGTTATGGGCAGGGAGGTTCACCCCTCCACTTT
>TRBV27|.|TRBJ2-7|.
CASSSQGSSYEQYF
TGTGCCAGCTCAAGCCAGGGGTCCTCCTACGAGCAGTACTTC
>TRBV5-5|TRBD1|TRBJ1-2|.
CASSLGQGVYYGYTF
TGTGCCAGCAGTCTCGGACAGGGCGTTTACTATGGCTACACCTTC
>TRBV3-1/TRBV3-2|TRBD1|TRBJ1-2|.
CASSLRQGARGYTF
TGTGCCAGCAGCCTTAGACAGGGGGCGCGAGGCTACACCTTC
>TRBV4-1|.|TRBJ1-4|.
CASSQDSGTDGLNEKLFF
TGCGCCAGCAGCCAAGATTCTGGAACCGACGGACTTAATGAAAAACTGTTTTTT
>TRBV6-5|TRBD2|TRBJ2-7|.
CASRPSGRAWEQYF
TGTGCCAGCAGACCTAGCGGGAGGGCCTGGGAGCAGTACTTC
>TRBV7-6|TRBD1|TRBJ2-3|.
CASSPRTGTTDTQYF
TGTGCCAGCAGCCCGAGGACAGGGACCACAGATACGCAGTATTTT
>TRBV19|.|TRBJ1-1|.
CASSAPGHVSEAFF
TGTGCCAGTAGTGCACCGGGACACGTTTCTGAGGCTTTCTTT
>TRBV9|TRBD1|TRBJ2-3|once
CASSGTGGPDTQYF
TGTGCCAGCAGCGGGACAGGGGGCCCAGATACGCAGTATTTT
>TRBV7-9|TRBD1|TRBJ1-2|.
CASSPKTGENGYTF
TGTGCCAGCAGCCCGAAGACAGGGGAGAATGGCTACACCTTC
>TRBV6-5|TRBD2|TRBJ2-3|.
CASSYRGRAADTQYF
TGTGCCAGCAGTTACCGCGGGAGGGCCGCAGATACGCAGTATTTT
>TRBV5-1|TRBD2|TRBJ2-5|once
CASSALGGETQYF
TGCGCCAGCAGCGCCCTGGGGGGGGAGACCCAGTACTTC
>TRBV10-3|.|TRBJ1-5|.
CAISERATGGSNQPQHF
TGTGCCATCAGTGAGCGAGCGACGGGTGGTAGCAATCAGCCCCAGCATTTT
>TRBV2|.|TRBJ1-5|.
CASSDPGVNQPQHF
TGTGCCAGCAGTGACCCCGGGGTCAATCAGCCCCAGCATTTT
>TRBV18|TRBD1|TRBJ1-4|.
CASSPRQGADEKLFF
TGTGCCAGCTCACCCAGACAGGGGGCCGATGAAAAACTGTTTTTT
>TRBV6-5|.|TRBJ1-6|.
CASSSPGVTLHF
TGTGCCAGCAGTTCCCCGGGGGTGACCCTCCACTTT
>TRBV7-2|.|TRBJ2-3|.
CASSLGGARYF
TGTGCCAGCAGCTTAGGCGGGGCACGGTATTTT
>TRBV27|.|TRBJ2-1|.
CASSLFAGNEQFF
TGTGCCAGCAGTTTATTTGCCGGGAATGAGCAGTTCTTC